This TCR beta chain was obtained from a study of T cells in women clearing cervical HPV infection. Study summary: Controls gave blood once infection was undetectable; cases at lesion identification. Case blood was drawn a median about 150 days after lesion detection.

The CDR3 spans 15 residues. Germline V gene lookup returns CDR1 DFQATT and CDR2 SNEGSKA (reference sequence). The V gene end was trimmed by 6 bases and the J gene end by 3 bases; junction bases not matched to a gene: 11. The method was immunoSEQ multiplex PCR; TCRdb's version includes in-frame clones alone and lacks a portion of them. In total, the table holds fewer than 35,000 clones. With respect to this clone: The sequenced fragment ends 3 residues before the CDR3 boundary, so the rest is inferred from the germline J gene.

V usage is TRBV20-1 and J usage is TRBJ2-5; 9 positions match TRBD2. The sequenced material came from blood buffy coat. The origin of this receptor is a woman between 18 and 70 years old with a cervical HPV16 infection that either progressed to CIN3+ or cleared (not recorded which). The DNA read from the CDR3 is TGCAGTGCCGAGGGTATGCGGGAGGGAGAAGAGACC. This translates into CSAEGMREGEET. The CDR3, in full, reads CSAEGMREGEETQYF.